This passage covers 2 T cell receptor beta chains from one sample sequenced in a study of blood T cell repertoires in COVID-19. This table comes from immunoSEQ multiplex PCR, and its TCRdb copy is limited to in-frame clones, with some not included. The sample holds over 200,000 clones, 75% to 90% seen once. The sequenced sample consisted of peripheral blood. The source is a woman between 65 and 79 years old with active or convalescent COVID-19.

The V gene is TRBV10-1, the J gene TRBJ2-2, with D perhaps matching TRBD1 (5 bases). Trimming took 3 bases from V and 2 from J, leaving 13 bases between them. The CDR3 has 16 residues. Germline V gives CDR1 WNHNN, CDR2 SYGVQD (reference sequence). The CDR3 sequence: CASSERDRPNTGELFF. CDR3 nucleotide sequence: TGCGCCAGCAGTGAACGCGACAGACCCAACACCGGGGAGCTGTTTTTT.

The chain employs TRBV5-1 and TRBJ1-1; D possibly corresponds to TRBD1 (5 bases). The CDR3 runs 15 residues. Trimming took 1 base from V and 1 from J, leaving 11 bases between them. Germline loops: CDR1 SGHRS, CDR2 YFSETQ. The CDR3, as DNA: TGCGCCAGCAGCTTGAACGGGGGGTGGAACACTGAAGCTTTCTTT. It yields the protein CASSLNGGWNTEAFF.